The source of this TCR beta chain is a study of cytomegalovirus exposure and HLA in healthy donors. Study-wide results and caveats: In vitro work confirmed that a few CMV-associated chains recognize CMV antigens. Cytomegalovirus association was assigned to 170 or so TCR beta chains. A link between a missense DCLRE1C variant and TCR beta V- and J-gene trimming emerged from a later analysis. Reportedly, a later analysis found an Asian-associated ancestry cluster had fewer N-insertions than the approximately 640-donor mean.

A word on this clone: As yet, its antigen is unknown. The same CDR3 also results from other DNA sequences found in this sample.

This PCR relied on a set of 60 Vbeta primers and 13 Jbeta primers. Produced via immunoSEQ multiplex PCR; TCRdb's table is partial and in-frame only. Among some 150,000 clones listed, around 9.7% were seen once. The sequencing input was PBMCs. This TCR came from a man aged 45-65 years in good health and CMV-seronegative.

DNA for the CDR3: TGTGCCAGCAGCGGGGGGACTAGCGGCTCTAGCACAGATACGCAGTATTTT. Protein sequence: CASSGGTSGSSTDTQYF. The genes are TRBV9 and TRBJ2-3; 11 bases align to TRBD2. In germline, CDR1 is SGDLS, CDR2 YYNGEE. This CDR3 has 17 residues. V trimming: 3 bases; J trimming: 0 bases; junction bases outside the gene matches: 6.